Described below is a single T cell receptor (beta chain) sequence and its context. Antigen specificity is unknown. The entry originates in a study of blood T cells in healthy people across ages. Combining a sample-barcoded 5' primer with a J-beta primer mix, a second PCR ran for roughly 7 to 12 cycles. Tagging of each cDNA molecule was performed by a template-switch adaptor with 12 random nucleotides. TCRdb re-analysed the 5' RACE reads in MiXCR, keeping a single row per CDR3 protein. The sample shows around 1,600,000 distinct CDR3 sequences, approximately 43% of them seen only once. The CDR3 totals 14 residues. The germline V gene encodes CDR1 SEHNR and CDR2 FQNEAQ (reference sequence). V dropped 5 bases and J dropped 6 bases, with 16 bases sitting between them. Study-wide results and caveats: Per million T cells, the diversity of TCR beta decreased roughly linearly as age advanced.

Donors each provided about 9.5 milliliters of peripheral blood. V usage is TRBV7-9 and J usage is TRBJ1-2, with a tentative D call TRBD1 (5 bases). The specimen sequenced was blood. The clonotype comes from a woman younger than 35 in good health. CDR3 sequence reads: CASSVKGREDGYTF. CDR3 DNA sequence: TGTGCCAGCAGCGTAAAGGGCAGGGAGGATGGCTACACCTTC. Full variable domain (rest looked up from reference TRBV7-9 and TRBJ1-2): DTGVSQNPRHKITKRGQNVTFRCDPISEHNRLYWYRQTLGQGPEFLTYFQNEAQLEKSRLLSDRFSAERPKGSFSTLEIQRTEQGDSAMYLCASSVKGREDGYTFGSGTRLTVV.